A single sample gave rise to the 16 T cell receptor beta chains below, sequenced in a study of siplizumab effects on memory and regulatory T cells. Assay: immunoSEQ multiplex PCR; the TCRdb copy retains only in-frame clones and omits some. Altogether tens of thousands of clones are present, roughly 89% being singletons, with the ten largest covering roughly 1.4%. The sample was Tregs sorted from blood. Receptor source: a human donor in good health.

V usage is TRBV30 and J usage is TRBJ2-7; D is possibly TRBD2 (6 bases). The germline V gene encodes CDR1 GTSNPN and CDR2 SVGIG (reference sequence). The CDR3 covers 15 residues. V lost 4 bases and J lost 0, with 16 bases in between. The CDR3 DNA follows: TGTGCCTGGAACCTCGGAGGGAAAGGCTCCTACGAGCAGTACTTC. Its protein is CAWNLGGKGSYEQYF.

DNA of the CDR3: TGCGCCAGCAGCTTCGAGGGACGGAACAACATTCAGTACTTC. It translates to CASSFEGRNNIQYF. V usage is TRBV5-1 and J usage is TRBJ2-4, with D perhaps assigned TRBD1 or TRBD2 (5 bases each). CDR3 length: 14 amino acids. Looked up from germline, CDR1 is SGHRS and CDR2 is YFSETQ. V was cut by 2 bases and J by 7 bases, with 13 bases left in between.

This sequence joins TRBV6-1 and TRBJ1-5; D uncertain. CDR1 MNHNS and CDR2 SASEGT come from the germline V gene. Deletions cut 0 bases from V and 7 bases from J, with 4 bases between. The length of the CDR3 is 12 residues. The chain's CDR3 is CASSEASQPQHF. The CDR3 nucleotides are TGTGCCAGCAGTGAAGCCTCCCAGCCCCAGCATTTT.

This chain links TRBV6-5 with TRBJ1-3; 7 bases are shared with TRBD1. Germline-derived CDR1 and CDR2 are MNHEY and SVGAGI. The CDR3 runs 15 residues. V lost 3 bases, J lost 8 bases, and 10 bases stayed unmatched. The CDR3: CASSYSAARGDTIYF. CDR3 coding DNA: TGTGCCAGCAGTTATTCCGCAGCCAGGGGGGACACCATATATTTT.

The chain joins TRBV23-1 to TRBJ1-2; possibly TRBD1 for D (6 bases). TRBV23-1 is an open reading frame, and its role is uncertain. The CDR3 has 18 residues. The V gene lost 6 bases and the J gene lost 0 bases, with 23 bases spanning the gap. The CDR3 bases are TGCGCCAGCAGCCCCCCCCCTGTGGGGGCCCCTTCTAACTATGGCTACACCTTC. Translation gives CASSPPPVGAPSNYGYTF.

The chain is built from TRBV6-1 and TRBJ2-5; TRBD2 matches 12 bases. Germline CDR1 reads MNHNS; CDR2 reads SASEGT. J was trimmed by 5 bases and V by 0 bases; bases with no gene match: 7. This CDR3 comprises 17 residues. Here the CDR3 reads CASSEASSGGAFETQYF. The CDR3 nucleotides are TGTGCCAGCAGTGAAGCGTCTAGCGGGGGGGCTTTTGAGACCCAGTACTTC.

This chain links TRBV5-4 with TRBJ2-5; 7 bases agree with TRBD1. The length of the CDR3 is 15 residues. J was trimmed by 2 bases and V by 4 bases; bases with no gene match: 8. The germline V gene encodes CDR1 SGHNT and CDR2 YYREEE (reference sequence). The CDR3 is CASSLRQGPQETQYF. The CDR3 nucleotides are TGTGCCAGCAGCCTGCGACAGGGCCCTCAAGAGACCCAGTACTTC.

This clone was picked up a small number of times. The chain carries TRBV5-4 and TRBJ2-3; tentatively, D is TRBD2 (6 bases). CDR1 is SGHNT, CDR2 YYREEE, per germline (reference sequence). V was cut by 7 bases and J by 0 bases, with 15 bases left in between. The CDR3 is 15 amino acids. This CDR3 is CASGRGGVSTDTQYF. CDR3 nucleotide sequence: TGTGCCAGCGGGAGAGGCGGGGTCAGCACAGATACGCAGTATTTT.

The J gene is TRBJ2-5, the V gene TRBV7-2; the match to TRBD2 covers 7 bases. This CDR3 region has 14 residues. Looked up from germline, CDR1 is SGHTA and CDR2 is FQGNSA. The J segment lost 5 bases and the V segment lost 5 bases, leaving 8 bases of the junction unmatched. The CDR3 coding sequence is TGTGCCAGCAGCCTCCCGACTAGCCTGGAGACCCAGTACTTC. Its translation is CASSLPTSLETQYF.

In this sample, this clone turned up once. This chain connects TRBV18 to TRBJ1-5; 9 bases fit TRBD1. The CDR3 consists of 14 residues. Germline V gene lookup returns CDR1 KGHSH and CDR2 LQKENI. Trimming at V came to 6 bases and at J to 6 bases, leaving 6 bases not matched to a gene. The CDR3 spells CASSPDRGGQPQHF. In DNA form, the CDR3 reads TGTGCCAGCTCGCCGGACAGGGGAGGTCAGCCCCAGCATTTT.

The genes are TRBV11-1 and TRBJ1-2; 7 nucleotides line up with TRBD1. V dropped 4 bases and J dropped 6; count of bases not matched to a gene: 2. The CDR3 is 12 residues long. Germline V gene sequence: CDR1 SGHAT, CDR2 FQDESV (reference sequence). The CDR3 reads CASSYRGNGYTF. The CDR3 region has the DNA TGTGCCAGCAGCTACAGGGGCAATGGCTACACCTTC.

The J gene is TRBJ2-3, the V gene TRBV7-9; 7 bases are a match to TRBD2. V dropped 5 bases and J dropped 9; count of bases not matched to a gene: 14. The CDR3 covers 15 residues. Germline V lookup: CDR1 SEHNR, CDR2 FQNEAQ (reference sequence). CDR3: CASSPRGDYQPTQYF. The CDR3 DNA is TGTGCCAGCAGCCCCCGCGGGGACTATCAACCAACGCAGTATTTT.

The CDR3 DNA sequence: TGTGCCAGCAGCCCCCAACAGGGAGGTTCTAACTATGGCTACACCTTC. Encoded protein: CASSPQQGGSNYGYTF. V and J are TRBV4-2 and TRBJ1-2, with D possibly matching TRBD1 (6 bases). There are 16 residues in the CDR3. Trimming removed 4 bases from V and 0 bases from J, with 15 bases in between. Germline V lookup: CDR1 LGHNA, CDR2 YNFKEQ.

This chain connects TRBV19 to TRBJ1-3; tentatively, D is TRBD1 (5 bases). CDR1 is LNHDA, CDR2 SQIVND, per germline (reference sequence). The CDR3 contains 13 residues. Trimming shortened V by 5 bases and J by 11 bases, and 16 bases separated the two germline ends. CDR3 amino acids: CASSQDPGVAIYF. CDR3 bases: TGTGCCAGTAGTCAGGACCCGGGGGTCGCCATATATTTT.

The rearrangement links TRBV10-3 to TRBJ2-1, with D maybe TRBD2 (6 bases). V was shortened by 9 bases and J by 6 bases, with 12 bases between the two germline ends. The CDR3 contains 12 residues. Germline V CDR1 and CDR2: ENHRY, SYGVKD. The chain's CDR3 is CAIGRDSNEQFF. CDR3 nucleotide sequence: TGTGCCATAGGGCGGGATTCCAATGAGCAGTTCTTC.

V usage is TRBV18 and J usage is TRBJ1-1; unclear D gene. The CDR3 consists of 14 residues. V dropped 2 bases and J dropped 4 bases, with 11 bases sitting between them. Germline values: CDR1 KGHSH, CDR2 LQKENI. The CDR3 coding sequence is TGTGCCAGCTCACCAAGTAGATGGAGCACTGAAGCTTTCTTT. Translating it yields CASSPSRWSTEAFF.